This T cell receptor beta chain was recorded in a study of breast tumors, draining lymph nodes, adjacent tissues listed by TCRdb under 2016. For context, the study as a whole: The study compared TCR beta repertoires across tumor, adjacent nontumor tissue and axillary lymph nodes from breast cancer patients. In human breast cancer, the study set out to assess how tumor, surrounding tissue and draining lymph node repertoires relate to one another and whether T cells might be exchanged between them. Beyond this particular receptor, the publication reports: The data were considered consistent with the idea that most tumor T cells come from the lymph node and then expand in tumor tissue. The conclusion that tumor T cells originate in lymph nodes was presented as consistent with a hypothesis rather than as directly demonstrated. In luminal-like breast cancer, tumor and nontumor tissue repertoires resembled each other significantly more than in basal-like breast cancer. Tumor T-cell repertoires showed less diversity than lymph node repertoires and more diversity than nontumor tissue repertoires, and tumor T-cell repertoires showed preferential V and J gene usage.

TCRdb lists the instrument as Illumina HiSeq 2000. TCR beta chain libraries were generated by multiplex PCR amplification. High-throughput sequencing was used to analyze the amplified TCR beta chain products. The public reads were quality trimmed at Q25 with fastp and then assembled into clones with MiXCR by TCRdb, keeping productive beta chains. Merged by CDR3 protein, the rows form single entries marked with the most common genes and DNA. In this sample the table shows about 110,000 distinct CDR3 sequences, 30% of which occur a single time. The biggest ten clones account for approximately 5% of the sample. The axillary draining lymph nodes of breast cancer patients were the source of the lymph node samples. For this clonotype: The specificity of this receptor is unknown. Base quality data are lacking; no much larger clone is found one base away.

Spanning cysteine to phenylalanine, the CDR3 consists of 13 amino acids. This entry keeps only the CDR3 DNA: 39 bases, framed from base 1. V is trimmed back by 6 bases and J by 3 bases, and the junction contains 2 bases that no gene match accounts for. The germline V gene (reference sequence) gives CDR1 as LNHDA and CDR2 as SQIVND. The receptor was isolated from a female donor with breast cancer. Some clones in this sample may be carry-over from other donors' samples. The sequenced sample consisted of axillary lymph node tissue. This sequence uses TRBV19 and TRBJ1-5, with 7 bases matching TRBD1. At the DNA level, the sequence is TGTGCCAGTAGCGGACAGGTCAATCAGCCCCAGCATTTT. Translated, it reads CASSGQVNQPQHF.